The sequence of this T cell receptor beta chain was determined in a study of patients and donors after allogeneic stem cell transplantation (dated by TCRdb to 2018 to 2021). The library came from RT-PCR. Instrument used: NextSeq 550. TCRdb trimmed the raw reads at Q25, called clones with MiXCR and kept productive beta chains. Rows are combined by CDR3 protein, so each entry shows the most common genes and DNA. The table for this sample lists around 31,000 distinct CDR3 sequences; under 7.5% of them were counted only once. The ten largest clonotypes hold about 35% of the sample. The germline ends are 18 bases apart after V is trimmed by 10 bases and J by 3 bases. Reading from cysteine to phenylalanine, the CDR3 counts 14 amino acids. Of the read, only the CDR3 DNA is kept; its 42 bases are in frame from base 1. CDR1 KGHDR and CDR2 SFDVKD were looked up in the germline V gene. Many counts were recorded for this clonotype. The target of this receptor is not known. No per-base quality is available; no much larger clone lies one base away.

The clonotype comes from a human donor who was either an allogeneic HSCT recipient or a stem cell or donor lymphocyte infusion donor (not recorded which). It is not recorded whose cells these are; they may come from a transplant donor. Sequencing used blood, either unsorted or a sorted T cell fraction (not recorded which). The chain is assembled from TRBV24-1 and TRBJ2-7; no confident D gene assignment can be made. The DNA reads TGTGCCACGGGCTATGGACCCCGATTCTACGAGCAGTACTTC. The encoded protein is CATGYGPRFYEQYF.